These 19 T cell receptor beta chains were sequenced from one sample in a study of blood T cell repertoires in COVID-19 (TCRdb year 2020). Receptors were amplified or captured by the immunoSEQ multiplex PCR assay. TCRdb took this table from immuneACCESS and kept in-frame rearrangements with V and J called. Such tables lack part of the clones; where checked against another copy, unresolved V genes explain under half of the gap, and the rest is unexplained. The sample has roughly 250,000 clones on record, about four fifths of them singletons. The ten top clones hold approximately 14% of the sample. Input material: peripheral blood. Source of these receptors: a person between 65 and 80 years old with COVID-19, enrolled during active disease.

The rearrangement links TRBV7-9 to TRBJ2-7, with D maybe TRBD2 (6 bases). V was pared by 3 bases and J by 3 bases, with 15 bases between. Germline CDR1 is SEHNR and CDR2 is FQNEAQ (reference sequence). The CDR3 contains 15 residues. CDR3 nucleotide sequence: TGTGCCAGCAGCTTTAGCGGAGTGGGGGGCTACGAGCAGTACTTC. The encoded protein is CASSFSGVGGYEQYF.

CDR3 coding DNA: TGTGCCATCAGTGAACTTGCGTCTGAGCAGTTCTTC. This gives the protein CAISELASEQFF. V and J are TRBV10-3 and TRBJ2-1, with D uncertain. V was clipped by 3 bases and J by 9 bases, with 9 bases between them. CDR1 is ENHRY and CDR2 is SYGVKD in the germline V gene. The CDR3 has 12 residues.

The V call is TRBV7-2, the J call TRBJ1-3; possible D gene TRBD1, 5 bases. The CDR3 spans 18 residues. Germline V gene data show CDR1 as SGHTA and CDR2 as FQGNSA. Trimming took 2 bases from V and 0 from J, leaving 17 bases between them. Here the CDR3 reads CASSLRGTRLSSGNTIYF. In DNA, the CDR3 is TGTGCCAGCAGCTTAAGGGGAACCCGGCTCAGCTCTGGAAACACCATATATTTT.

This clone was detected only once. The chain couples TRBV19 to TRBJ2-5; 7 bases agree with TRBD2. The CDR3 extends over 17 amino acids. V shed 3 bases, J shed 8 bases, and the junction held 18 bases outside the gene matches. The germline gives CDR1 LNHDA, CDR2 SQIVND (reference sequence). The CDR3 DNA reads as TGTGCCAGTAGTATCAGCCCGGGACTACAGGCGGGAGAAACCCAGTACTTC. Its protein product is CASSISPGLQAGETQYF. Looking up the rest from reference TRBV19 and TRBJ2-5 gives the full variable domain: DGGITQSPKYLFRKEGQNVTLSCEQNLNHDAMYWYRQDPGQGLRLIYYSQIVNDFQKGDIAEGYSVSREKKESFPLTVTSAQKNPTAFYLCASSISPGLQAGETQYFGPGTRLLVL.

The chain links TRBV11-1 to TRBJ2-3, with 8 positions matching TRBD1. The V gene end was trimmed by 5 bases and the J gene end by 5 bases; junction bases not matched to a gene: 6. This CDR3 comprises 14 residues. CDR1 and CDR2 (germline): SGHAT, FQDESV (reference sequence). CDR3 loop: CASSPDRGKDTQYF. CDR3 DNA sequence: TGTGCCAGCAGCCCTGACAGGGGCAAAGATACGCAGTATTTT.

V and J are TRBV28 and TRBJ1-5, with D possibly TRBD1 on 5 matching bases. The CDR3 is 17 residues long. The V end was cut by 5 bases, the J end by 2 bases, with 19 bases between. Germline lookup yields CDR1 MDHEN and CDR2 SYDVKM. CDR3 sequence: CASSLLGRSGGNQPQHF. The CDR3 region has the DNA TGTGCCAGCAGTCTCCTCGGTCGCTCGGGGGGCAATCAGCCCCAGCATTTT.

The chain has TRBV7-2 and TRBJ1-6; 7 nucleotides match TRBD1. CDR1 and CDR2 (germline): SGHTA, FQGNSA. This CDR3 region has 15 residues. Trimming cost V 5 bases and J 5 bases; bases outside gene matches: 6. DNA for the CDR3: TGTGCCAGCAGCACCAAGCAGGGGGATAATTCACCCCTCCACTTT. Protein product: CASSTKQGDNSPLHF.

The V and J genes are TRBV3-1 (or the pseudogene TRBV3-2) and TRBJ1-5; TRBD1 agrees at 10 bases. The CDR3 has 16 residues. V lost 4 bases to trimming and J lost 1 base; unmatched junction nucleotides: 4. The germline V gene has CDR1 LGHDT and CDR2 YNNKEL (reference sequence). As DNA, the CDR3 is TGTGCCAGCAGCCCGGGACAGGGGATAAGCAATCAGCCCCAGCATTTT. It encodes CASSPGQGISNQPQHF.

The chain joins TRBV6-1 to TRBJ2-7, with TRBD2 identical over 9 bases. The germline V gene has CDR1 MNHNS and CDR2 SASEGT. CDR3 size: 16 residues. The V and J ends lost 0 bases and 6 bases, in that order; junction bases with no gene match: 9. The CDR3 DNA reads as TGTGCCAGCAGTGAAGCGGGGCGCGGGAGGGCCGTCGAGCAGTACTTC. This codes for CASSEAGRGRAVEQYF.

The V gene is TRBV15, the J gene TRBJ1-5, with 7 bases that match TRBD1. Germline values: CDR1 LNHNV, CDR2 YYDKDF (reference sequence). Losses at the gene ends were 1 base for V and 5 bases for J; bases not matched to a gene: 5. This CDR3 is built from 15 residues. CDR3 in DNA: TGTGCCACCAGCAGAGTCGACAGGGTACATCAGCCCCAGCATTTT. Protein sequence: CATSRVDRVHQPQHF.

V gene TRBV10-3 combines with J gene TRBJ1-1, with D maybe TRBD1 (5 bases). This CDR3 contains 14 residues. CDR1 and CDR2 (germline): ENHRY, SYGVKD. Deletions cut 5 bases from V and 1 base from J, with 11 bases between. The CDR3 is CAISKQETNTEAFF. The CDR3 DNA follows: TGTGCCATCAGTAAACAGGAGACGAACACTGAAGCTTTCTTT.

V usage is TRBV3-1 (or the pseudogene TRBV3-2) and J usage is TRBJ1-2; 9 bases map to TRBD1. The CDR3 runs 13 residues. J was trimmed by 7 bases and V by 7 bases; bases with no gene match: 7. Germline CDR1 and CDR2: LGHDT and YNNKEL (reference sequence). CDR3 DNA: TGTGCCAGCACGAAACAGGGGGCGCTTGGCTACACCTTC. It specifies CASTKQGALGYTF.

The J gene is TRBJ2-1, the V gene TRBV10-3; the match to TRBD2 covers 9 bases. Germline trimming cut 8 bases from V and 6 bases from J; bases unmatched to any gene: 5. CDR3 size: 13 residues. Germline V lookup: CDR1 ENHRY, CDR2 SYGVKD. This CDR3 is CAIGLALSNEQFF. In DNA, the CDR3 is TGTGCCATCGGACTAGCGTTAAGCAATGAGCAGTTCTTC.

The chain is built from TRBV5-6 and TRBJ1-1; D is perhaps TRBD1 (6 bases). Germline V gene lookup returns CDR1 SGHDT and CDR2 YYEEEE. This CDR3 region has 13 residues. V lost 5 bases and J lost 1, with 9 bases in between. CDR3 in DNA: TGTGCCAGCAGTAAACAGGGGAACACTGAAGCTTTCTTT. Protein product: CASSKQGNTEAFF.

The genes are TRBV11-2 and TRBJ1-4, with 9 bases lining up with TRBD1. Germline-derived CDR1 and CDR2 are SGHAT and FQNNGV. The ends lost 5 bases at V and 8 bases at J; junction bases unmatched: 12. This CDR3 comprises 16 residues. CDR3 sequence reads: CASSLSYRGPGEKLFF. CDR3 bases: TGTGCCAGCAGCCTAAGCTACAGGGGGCCGGGAGAAAAACTGTTTTTT.

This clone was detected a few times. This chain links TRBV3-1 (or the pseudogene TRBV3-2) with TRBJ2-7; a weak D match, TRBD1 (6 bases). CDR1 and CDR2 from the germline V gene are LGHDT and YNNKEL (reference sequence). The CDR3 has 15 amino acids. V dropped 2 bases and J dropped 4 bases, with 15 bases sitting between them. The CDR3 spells CASSQYRDKGYEQYF. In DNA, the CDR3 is TGTGCCAGCAGCCAATACCGGGACAAAGGTTACGAGCAGTACTTC.

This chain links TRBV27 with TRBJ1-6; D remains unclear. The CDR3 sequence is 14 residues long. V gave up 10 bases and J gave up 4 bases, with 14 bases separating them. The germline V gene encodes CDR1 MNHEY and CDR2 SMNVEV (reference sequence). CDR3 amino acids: CANFSRKYNSPLHF. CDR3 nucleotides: TGTGCCAATTTTTCGAGAAAGTATAATTCACCCCTCCACTTT.

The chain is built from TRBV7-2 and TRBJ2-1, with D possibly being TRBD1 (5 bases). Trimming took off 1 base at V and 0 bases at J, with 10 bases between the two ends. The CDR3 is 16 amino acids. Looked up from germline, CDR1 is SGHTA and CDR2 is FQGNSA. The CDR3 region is CASSLGQPSSYNEQFF. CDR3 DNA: TGTGCCAGCAGCTTAGGACAGCCGAGCTCCTACAATGAGCAGTTCTTC.

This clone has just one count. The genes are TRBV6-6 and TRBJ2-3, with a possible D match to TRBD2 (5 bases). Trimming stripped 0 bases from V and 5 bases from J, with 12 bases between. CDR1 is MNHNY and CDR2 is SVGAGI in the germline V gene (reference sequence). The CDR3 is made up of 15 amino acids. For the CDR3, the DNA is TGTGCCAGCAGTTACTCGACTCCCGGGGTAGATACGCAGTATTTT. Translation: CASSYSTPGVDTQYF.